One sample yielded the 29 T cell receptor beta chains listed below, sequenced in a study of blood T cells in healthy people across ages. The authors ran a second PCR of about 7 to 11 cycles using a sample-barcoded 5' primer and a J-beta primer mix. TCRdb itself ran the 5' RACE reads through MiXCR, one entry per CDR3 protein. The sample includes 600,000 to 650,000 distinct CDR3 sequences, roughly 50% seen only once; the top ten take around 37%. The material sequenced was blood. The receptor source for this set is a man in his fifties or sixties in good health.

This clonotype was counted between two and nine times. The chain couples TRBV29-1 to TRBJ2-1; D possibly uses TRBD1 or TRBD2 (5 bases each). The germline CDR1 and CDR2 sequences are SQVTM and ANQGSEA. V lost 8 bases and J 3 bases, leaving 17 bases between the germline ends. The CDR3 is 14 amino acids. CDR3 DNA sequence: TGCAGCCCGAGTTGGGGGTCCTGCTACAATGAGCAGTTCTTC. Translating it yields CSPSWGSCYNEQFF.

The chain recombines TRBV9 with TRBJ2-1, with TRBD2 identical over 7 bases. J was trimmed by 0 bases and V by 1 base; bases with no gene match: 4. Germline V gene sequence: CDR1 SGDLS, CDR2 YYNGEE. CDR3 length: 16 amino acids. CDR3 in amino acids: CASSVSGDYSYNEQFF. The CDR3 DNA reads TGTGCCAGCAGCGTAAGCGGGGACTACTCCTACAATGAGCAGTTCTTC.

The chain is built from TRBV29-1 and TRBJ1-2; 9 nucleotides align to TRBD1. Germline V gives CDR1 SQVTM, CDR2 ANQGSEA. The V segment lost 5 bases and the J segment 8 bases; nucleotides outside the gene matches: 27. This CDR3 comprises 19 residues. The CDR3 DNA reads TGCAGCGTTAGACAGGGGGTTGTCGGACCTCCTAGGAGCCCTATCGGCTACACCTTC. This sequence encodes CSVRQGVVGPPRSPIGYTF.

The chain combines TRBV28 with TRBJ2-1; tentative D call: TRBD1 (6 bases). Trimming removed 1 base from V and 4 bases from J, with 11 bases in between. Germline V gene lookup returns CDR1 MDHEN and CDR2 SYDVKM. The CDR3 covers 15 residues. The CDR3 DNA is TGTGCCAGCAGTTTATCTGCTCAGGGGTACAATGAGCAGTTCTTC. It specifies CASSLSAQGYNEQFF.

This clonotype was observed a single time. V usage is TRBV6-6 and J usage is TRBJ1-1; D might be TRBD1 (5 bases). CDR3 length: 12 residues. Germline V gene lookup returns CDR1 MNHNY and CDR2 SVGAGI (reference sequence). Trimming cost V 6 bases and J 2 bases, with 7 bases left between them. The CDR3 nucleotides are TGTGCCAGCAGAAGGACAAACACTGAAGCTTTCTTT. It is translated as CASRRTNTEAFF.

The chain carries TRBV7-9 and TRBJ1-2; 12 positions match TRBD1. Germline CDR1 SEHNR, CDR2 FQNEAQ (reference sequence). V dropped 5 bases and J dropped 7; count of bases not matched to a gene: 2. This CDR3 spans 13 amino acids. CDR3 sequence reads: CASSRDRGLGYTF. The CDR3 nucleotides are TGTGCCAGCAGCCGGGACAGGGGGCTTGGCTACACCTTC. Looking up the rest from reference TRBV7-9 and TRBJ1-2 gives the full variable domain: DTGVSQNPRHKITKRGQNVTFRCDPISEHNRLYWYRQTLGQGPEFLTYFQNEAQLEKSRLLSDRFSAERPKGSFSTLEIQRTEQGDSAMYLCASSRDRGLGYTFGSGTRLTVV.

V and J are TRBV11-2 and TRBJ2-1, with 10 bases fitting TRBD2. J gave up 0 bases and V 0 bases, and 8 bases lay outside the gene matches. This CDR3 region has 19 residues. Germline CDR1 SGHAT, CDR2 FQNNGV. The CDR3 nucleotides read TGTGCCAGCAGCTTAGAGGTTAGCGGGGGGCCTAGCTCCTACAATGAGCAGTTCTTC. Protein sequence: CASSLEVSGGPSSYNEQFF.

V is TRBV5-1 and J is TRBJ1-2, with 9 nucleotides matching TRBD1. The V gene's germline CDR1 is SGHRS and CDR2 YFSETQ. The ends lost 4 bases at V and 2 bases at J; junction bases unmatched: 12. This CDR3 has 17 amino acids. The CDR3 loop is CASSPALFGTGNYGYTF. The CDR3, as DNA: TGCGCCAGCAGCCCAGCCCTTTTTGGGACAGGGAACTATGGCTACACCTTC.

This clonotype was picked up a small number of times. DNA for the CDR3: TGTGCCAGCAGCTTTGGGACTAGGGACAATGAGCAGTTCTTC. It encodes CASSFGTRDNEQFF. The rearrangement joins TRBV7-2 to TRBJ2-1; 8 bases align to TRBD2. Germline V gene data show CDR1 as SGHTA and CDR2 as FQGNSA. The CDR3 is 14 residues long. V trimming: 3 bases; J trimming: 5 bases; junction bases outside the gene matches: 3.

As DNA, the CDR3 is TGTGCCAGCAGCTCCTGGTACAGCGGAGAAGAGACCCAGTACTTC. Translating gives CASSSWYSGEETQYF. This chain connects TRBV7-9 to TRBJ2-5, with D possibly matching TRBD2 (5 bases). V dropped 4 bases and J dropped 3 bases, with 15 bases sitting between them. The CDR3 runs to 15 residues. Germline V gene sequence: CDR1 SEHNR, CDR2 FQNEAQ (reference sequence).

This rearrangement joins TRBV29-1 to TRBJ2-3; D may be TRBD1 or TRBD2 (7 bases each). The CDR3 covers 14 residues. V shed 5 bases and J shed 1 base, with 13 bases lying between them. The germline CDR1 and CDR2 sequences are SQVTM and ANQGSEA. CDR3 nucleotide sequence: TGCAGCGTTCGACAGGGAGGGGGCACAGATACGCAGTATTTT. Translating it yields CSVRQGGGTDTQYF.

The J gene is TRBJ2-1, the V gene TRBV28; possible D gene TRBD1, 7 bases. V was clipped by 7 bases and J by 2 bases, with 15 bases between them. The germline V gene has CDR1 MDHEN and CDR2 SYDVKM. The CDR3 consists of 15 residues. CDR3: CASTQPGGTYNEQFF. CDR3 bases: TGTGCCAGCACCCAACCAGGGGGGACCTACAATGAGCAGTTCTTC.

The V and J genes are TRBV20-1 and TRBJ2-1; D remains ambiguous. The CDR3 length is 11 residues. Germline-derived CDR1 and CDR2 are DFQATT and SNEGSKA (reference sequence). The CDR3 sequence: CSVLGGNEQFF. The CDR3 coding sequence is TGCAGCGTGCTAGGTGGCAATGAGCAGTTCTTC.

The rearrangement uses TRBV28 and TRBJ1-2; D gene uncertain. CDR1 is MDHEN, CDR2 SYDVKM, per germline. This CDR3 is 12 amino acids long. V shed 6 bases and J shed 5 bases, with 10 bases lying between them. CDR3 region: CASRLKGYGYTF. CDR3 in DNA: TGTGCCAGCAGGTTAAAAGGTTATGGCTACACCTTC.

The V gene is TRBV6-2 or TRBV6-3, the J gene TRBJ1-1; 8 bases line up with TRBD1. The CDR3 runs to 12 residues. J gave up 8 bases and V 6 bases, and 5 bases lay outside the gene matches. Germline lookup yields CDR1 MNHEY and CDR2 SVGEGT. CDR3 sequence reads: CASSHRTGEAFF. As DNA, the CDR3 is TGTGCCAGCAGCCACAGGACAGGGGAAGCTTTCTTT.

This chain connects TRBV28 to TRBJ2-2, with D possibly matching TRBD1 (5 bases). Trimming took off 6 bases at V and 4 bases at J, with 9 bases between the two ends. The length of the CDR3 is 13 residues. In germline, CDR1 is MDHEN, CDR2 SYDVKM. CDR3 nucleotide sequence: TGTGCCAGCAGGCAGGGCGCCACCGGGGAGCTGTTTTTT. Amino acid sequence: CASRQGATGELFF. The complete variable domain, with remaining parts taken from reference TRBV28 and TRBJ2-2, reads DVKVTQSSRYLVKRTGEKVFLECVQDMDHENMFWYRQDPGLGLRLIYFSYDVKMKEKGDIPEGYSVSREKKERFSLILESASTNQTSMYLCASRQGATGELFFGEGSRLTVL.

As concerns this clonotype: A much more abundant neighbour one base away suggests this may be a read error. The chain combines TRBV7-2 with TRBJ2-4; 8 nucleotides agree with TRBD1. CDR3 size: 16 residues. Germline values: CDR1 SGHTA, CDR2 FQGNSA. CDR3 protein: CAGSPRTGLAKNIQYF. DNA for the CDR3: TGTGCCGGCAGCCCCCGGACAGGGCTAGCCAAAAACATTCAGTACTTC.

The chain links TRBV3-1 to TRBJ2-7; maybe TRBD1 (5 bases). The CDR3 extends over 14 amino acids. Trimming stripped 0 bases from V and 10 bases from J, with 16 bases between. Germline CDR1 and CDR2: LGHDT and YNNKEL (reference sequence). CDR3 protein: CASSQEAFRGHQYF. DNA of the CDR3: TGTGCCAGCAGCCAAGAAGCGTTCCGAGGACATCAGTACTTC.

This clonotype appeared a few times. The rearrangement joins TRBV7-2 to TRBJ2-7, with 8 bases fitting TRBD1. The DNA matches TRBJ2-5 better at its end, which makes the J call doubtful. This CDR3 contains 16 residues. Germline values: CDR1 SGHTA, CDR2 FQGNSA. The CDR3 region is CASSSQTQRTGETQYF. DNA for the CDR3: TGTGCCAGCAGCTCACAGACCCAGCGGACAGGGGAGACCCAGTACTTC.

J is TRBJ2-5 and V is TRBV5-1; TRBD2 agrees at 7 bases. This CDR3 has 17 residues. Looked up from germline, CDR1 is SGHRS and CDR2 is YFSETQ. V lost 2 bases to trimming and J lost 5 bases; unmatched junction nucleotides: 15. The CDR3 DNA is TGCGCCAGCAGCTTCCGATCGAGCGGGGACGGACGGGAGACCCAGTACTTC. Amino acids: CASSFRSSGDGRETQYF.

The gene calls are TRBV12-3 or TRBV12-4 and TRBJ2-3, with TRBD2 identical over 13 bases. The CDR3 consists of 14 residues. J was trimmed by 14 bases and V by 10 bases; bases with no gene match: 15. The CDR3 here is CAIRTSGSRGYAYF. For the CDR3, the DNA is TGTGCCATCCGGACTAGCGGGAGCCGGGGATACGCGTATTTT.

A remark on this clonotype: Sequence at one end of the junction differs from germline and may be a read error. V usage is TRBV4-1 and J usage is TRBJ2-5; D possibly matches TRBD1 or TRBD2 (5 bases each). CDR1 is MGHRA, CDR2 YSYEKL, per germline. The CDR3 length is 15 residues. CDR3 sequence: CAGSPEGQPRETQYF. The DNA for the CDR3 is TGCGCCGGCAGCCCCGAGGGGCAGCCCAGGGAGACCCAGTACTTC.

This clonotype was observed a handful of times. V is TRBV21-1 and J is TRBJ2-5. The end of the DNA fits TRBJ2-7 better, so the J call may be wrong. TRBV21-1 counts as a pseudogene. The CDR3 has 15 residues. The CDR3 DNA reads as TGTGCCAGCAGCATAAAAAAGTCGGTCGTTTACGAGCAGTACTTC. Amino acid sequence: CASSIKKSVVYEQYF.

This chain connects TRBV4-1 to TRBJ2-5; D is uncertain. The CDR3 contains 16 residues. CDR1 is MGHRA, CDR2 YSYEKL, per germline. Trimming left V 0 bases short and J 4 bases short, with 15 bases between. Written as DNA, the CDR3 is TGCGCCAGCAGCCAAGAGCCAAGGAGTTTGGGAGAGACCCAGTACTTC. Encoded protein: CASSQEPRSLGETQYF.

This chain links TRBV29-1 with TRBJ2-5, with 10 bases matching TRBD2. Trimming removed 6 bases from V and 3 bases from J; junction bases left unmatched: 4. Per the germline V gene, CDR1 is SQVTM and CDR2 is ANQGSEA. This CDR3 is 13 amino acids long. The CDR3 spells CSVLTSGEETQYF. DNA for the CDR3: TGCAGCGTCCTTACTAGCGGGGAAGAGACCCAGTACTTC.

J is TRBJ2-5 and V is TRBV7-9; 9 nucleotides match TRBD2. The J call is in doubt because the DNA end fits TRBJ2-7 better. Germline V gene data show CDR1 as SEHNR and CDR2 as FQNEAQ (reference sequence). The CDR3 consists of 16 residues. CDR3 sequence reads: CASSLVGAGGLDEQYF. The DNA of the CDR3 is TGTGCCAGCAGCTTAGTTGGCGCGGGGGGGCTAGACGAGCAGTACTTC.

This clonotype has a handful of counts. This chain connects TRBV20-1 to TRBJ1-4, with D possibly matching TRBD1 (6 bases). This CDR3 has 16 amino acids. The germline V gene has CDR1 DFQATT and CDR2 SNEGSKA (reference sequence). Trimming removed 5 bases from V and 6 bases from J, with 22 bases in between. The CDR3 bases are TGCAGTGCTCCATTCTCTGGGGGACATGGACATGAAAAACTGTTTTTT. Its protein is CSAPFSGGHGHEKLFF.

At least ten counts were recorded for this clonotype. The chain employs TRBV4-1 and TRBJ2-5, with 14 bases that match TRBD2. This CDR3 comprises 17 residues. V shed 5 bases, J shed 1 base, and the junction held 6 bases outside the gene matches. Germline-derived CDR1 and CDR2 are MGHRA and YSYEKL. CDR3 sequence reads: CASSETSGGVVQETQYF. The CDR3 bases are TGCGCCAGCAGCGAGACTAGCGGGGGGGTCGTCCAAGAGACCCAGTACTTC.

The gene calls are TRBV5-1 and TRBJ2-3; D not resolved. The CDR3 totals 15 residues. V was trimmed by 0 bases and J by 0 bases, leaving 8 bases between them. The germline V gene has CDR1 SGHRS and CDR2 YFSETQ. The CDR3 DNA sequence: TGCGCCAGCAGCTTGGCCCTGTCGAGCACAGATACGCAGTATTTT. It is translated as CASSLALSSTDTQYF. Full variable domain (missing parts from reference TRBV5-1 and TRBJ2-3): KAGVTQTPRYLIKTRGQQVTLSCSPISGHRSVSWYQQTPGQGLQFLFEYFSETQRNKGNFPGRFSGRQFSNSRSEMNVSTLELGDSALYLCASSLALSSTDTQYFGPGTRLTVL.